A selection of T cell receptor beta chains follows, all from one sample in a study of a mutant IDH1 vaccine in newly diagnosed glioma. The method was immunoSEQ multiplex PCR; TCRdb's version includes in-frame clones alone and lacks a portion of them. The repertoire holds around 23,000 clones, with 80% to 85% as singletons. These receptors' antigens are unknown. Specimen: PBMCs, collected from a glioma patient whose treatment included an IDH1 peptide vaccine. The source of these receptors is a man aged 35 to 55 with glioma. The CDR3 runs from the conserved cysteine through the conserved F or W. Each record gives: V gene, D gene, J gene, clone size, CDR3 protein, CDR3 DNA. The D gene is left open where the match is weak. Clone size is not always given. Where it is, it says once, few, many or a class for expanded clones.

>TRBV28|-|TRBJ1-5|few
CASREAQQPQHF
TGTGCCAGCAGGGAGGCCCAACAGCCCCAGCATTTT
>TRBV15|-|TRBJ2-1|-
CATGNNEQFF
TGTGCCACCGGCAACAATGAGCAGTTCTTC
>TRBV6-5|-|TRBJ1-2|-
CASSFPGFGYTF
TGTGCCAGCAGTTTCCCAGGGTTTGGCTACACCTTC
>TRBV9|-|TRBJ2-7|once
CASSVGETRSYEQYF
TGTGCCAGCAGCGTAGGAGAGACCAGATCCTACGAGCAGTACTTC
>TRBV5-4|TRBD2|TRBJ2-1|-
CASSSGTRVGEQFF
TGTGCCAGCAGCTCCGGGACTAGAGTAGGTGAGCAGTTCTTC
>TRBV19|-|TRBJ2-7|-
CATALYGDGGEQYF
TGTGCCACCGCTCTGTACGGGGATGGGGGGGAGCAGTACTTC
>TRBV19|TRBD2|TRBJ2-5|few
CASKPGRGAFQETQYF
TGTGCCAGTAAACCCGGGAGGGGGGCCTTCCAAGAGACCCAGTACTTC
>TRBV5-4|-|TRBJ1-1|-
CASSYGNTEAFF
TGTGCCAGCAGCTACGGGAACACTGAAGCTTTCTTT
>TRBV27|-|TRBJ2-7|-
CASSPDRDFYEQYF
TGTGCCAGCAGTCCGGACAGAGATTTCTACGAGCAGTACTTC
>TRBV10-3|-|TRBJ2-3|-
CAISDGLTDTQYF
TGTGCCATCAGTGACGGGTTGACAGATACGCAGTATTTT
>TRBV27|-|TRBJ1-2|-
CASSPQDNYGYTF
TGTGCCAGCAGTCCGCAGGATAACTATGGCTACACCTTC
>TRBV5-1|-|TRBJ1-2|-
CASSLAEGGYTF
TGCGCCAGCAGCTTGGCCGAGGGAGGCTACACCTTC
>TRBV7-9|-|TRBJ2-1|-
CASSSGLYNEQFF
TGTGCCAGCAGCTCGGGACTGTACAATGAGCAGTTCTTC
>TRBV7-8|TRBD1|TRBJ1-1|-
CASSSDRAILAFF
TGTGCCAGCAGCTCGGACAGGGCAATACTAGCTTTCTTT
>TRBV29-1|TRBD2|TRBJ2-3|-
CSVGLAGGPLDTQYF
TGCAGCGTTGGACTAGCGGGAGGGCCTCTAGATACGCAGTATTTT
>TRBV12-5|-|TRBJ2-3|-
CASGLAKQTSGRHTDTQYF
TGTGCTAGTGGTTTGGCCAAACAAACGTCCGGCAGGCACACAGATACGCAGTATTTT
>TRBV28|-|TRBJ1-4|-
CASRWQGEKLFF
TGTGCCAGCAGGTGGCAGGGTGAAAAACTGTTTTTT
>TRBV5-1|TRBD2|TRBJ2-2|few
CASSSGLAGATGELFF
TGCGCCAGCAGCTCGGGACTAGCGGGAGCCACCGGGGAGCTGTTTTTT
>TRBV7-2|-|TRBJ2-7|-
CASSPDGTTYEQYF
TGTGCCAGCAGCCCAGATGGGACAACTTACGAGCAGTACTTC
>TRBV7-9|-|TRBJ1-2|once
CASSLAYRVHGYTF
TGTGCCAGCAGCTTAGCGTACAGGGTCCATGGCTACACCTTC
>TRBV7-2|-|TRBJ2-3|-
CASSLWGSRTDTQYF
TGTGCCAGCAGCTTATGGGGGAGCCGTACAGATACGCAGTATTTT
>TRBV13|TRBD2|TRBJ2-7|-
CASSLSSGSYEQYF
TGTGCCAGCAGCTTGTCGAGCGGGAGTTACGAGCAGTACTTC
>TRBV30|TRBD1|TRBJ2-7|-
CAWKLRDGTGGYEQYF
TGTGCCTGGAAGTTGCGTGACGGGACAGGGGGCTACGAGCAGTACTTC
>TRBV29-1|TRBD1|TRBJ1-2|-
CSVPPLRQGILNYGYTF
TGCAGCGTACCCCCCCTTCGACAGGGCATCCTTAACTATGGCTACACCTTC
>TRBV11-1|TRBD1|TRBJ2-2|-
CASSPNRGARTGELFF
TGTGCCAGCAGCCCTAACAGGGGAGCAAGGACCGGGGAGCTGTTTTTT
>TRBV4-2|TRBD2|TRBJ2-5|once
CASSQSPSGRLFQETQYF
TGTGCCAGCAGCCAAAGCCCTAGCGGGAGGCTTTTCCAAGAGACCCAGTACTTC
>TRBV7-2|-|TRBJ2-4|-
CASTPRRELAKNIQYF
TGTGCCAGCACCCCCCGGAGGGAGCTGGCCAAAAACATTCAGTACTTC
>TRBV29-1|-|TRBJ1-2|-
CSVGTPLGAGGGYTF
TGCAGCGTTGGTACCCCCCTAGGGGCAGGTGGAGGCTACACCTTC
>TRBV2|-|TRBJ2-7|-
CASSDPQGRGYEQYF
TGTGCCAGCAGTGATCCCCAGGGAAGGGGCTACGAGCAGTACTTC
>TRBV5-1|TRBD1|TRBJ2-7|-
CASSKGQGGPYEQYF
TGCGCCAGCAGCAAGGGACAGGGTGGACCCTACGAGCAGTACTTC
>TRBV5-1|-|TRBJ2-7|-
CASSLGGYEQYF
TGCGCCAGCAGCTTGGGAGGGTACGAGCAGTACTTC
>TRBV4-2|-|TRBJ1-4|few
CASSERDLLNEKLFF
TGTGCCAGCAGCGAACGGGACCTGCTGAATGAAAAACTGTTTTTT
>TRBV6-5|-|TRBJ2-3|-
CASSPTTDTQYF
TGTGCCAGCAGCCCTACAACAGATACGCAGTATTTT
>TRBV29-1|-|TRBJ2-4|-
CSVGAEGNIQYF
TGCAGCGTTGGAGCCGAGGGGAACATTCAGTACTTC
>TRBV28|-|TRBJ1-2|-
CASTARNYGYTF
TGTGCCAGTACCGCCCGTAACTATGGCTACACCTTC
>TRBV5-6|-|TRBJ1-1|-
CASSLMGVTLNTEAFF
TGTGCCAGCAGCTTGATGGGGGTAACCTTGAACACTGAAGCTTTCTTT
>TRBV7-2|-|TRBJ1-4|-
CASSLGPTFQGEKLFF
TGTGCCAGCAGCCTTGGACCGACATTCCAGGGTGAAAAACTGTTTTTT
>TRBV7-8|-|TRBJ2-6|-
CASSLGSGANVLTF
TGTGCCAGCAGCTTAGGCTCTGGGGCCAACGTCCTGACTTTC
>TRBV19|-|TRBJ2-4|few
CASSNPGDRNIQYF
TGTGCCAGTAGTAATCCAGGGGATCGGAACATTCAGTACTTC
>TRBV18|-|TRBJ1-4|-
CASSPNWAATNEKLFF
TGTGCCAGCTCCCCAAATTGGGCTGCAACTAATGAAAAACTGTTTTTT
>TRBV29-1|-|TRBJ2-6|-
CSVEDPRGGDGVISGANVLTF
TGCAGCGTTGAAGACCCCCGCGGGGGCGACGGGGTAATCTCTGGGGCCAACGTCCTGACTTTC
>TRBV6-4|TRBD2|TRBJ2-1|-
CASSDSWTSGRANEQFF
TGTGCCAGCAGTGACTCGTGGACTAGCGGGAGGGCCAATGAGCAGTTCTTC
>TRBV11-3|-|TRBJ1-1|-
CASRSHPWTLPVNTEAFF
TGTGCCAGCAGGTCCCACCCGTGGACTCTTCCCGTGAACACTGAAGCTTTCTTT
>TRBV7-9|-|TRBJ1-5|-
CASSLARGPLYSNQPQHF
TGTGCCAGCAGCTTAGCCCGGGGTCCATTGTATAGCAATCAGCCCCAGCATTTT
>TRBV27|-|TRBJ2-7|-
CASRLNRDRYEQYF
TGTGCCAGCAGGCTAAATCGGGACCGCTACGAGCAGTACTTC
>TRBV4-1|-|TRBJ1-1|-
CASSQAGGNTEAFF
TGCGCCAGCAGCCAAGCGGGTGGTAACACTGAAGCTTTCTTT
>TRBV5-8|-|TRBJ2-7|-
CASSSQGGLYEQYF
TGTGCCAGCAGCTCTCAGGGGGGACTCTACGAGCAGTACTTC
>TRBV28|-|TRBJ2-5|-
CASSNPRDPDGETQYF
TGTGCCAGCAGTAACCCCCGGGACCCCGACGGGGAGACCCAGTACTTC
>TRBV6-5|-|TRBJ2-3|-
CASSPGWGSTDTQYF
TGTGCCAGCAGCCCAGGGTGGGGGAGCACAGATACGCAGTATTTT
>TRBV2|TRBD2|TRBJ2-7|-
CAIPVAGDFSEQYF
TGTGCCATCCCCGTGGCGGGAGACTTCTCCGAGCAGTACTTC
>TRBV5-8|TRBD1|TRBJ1-4|-
CASSSDRNNEKLFF
TGTGCCAGCAGTTCGGACAGGAATAATGAAAAACTGTTTTTT
>TRBV5-1|TRBD1|TRBJ1-1|-
CASSALPGQGDRNTEAFF
TGCGCCAGCAGCGCTCTCCCGGGACAGGGGGATCGCAACACTGAAGCTTTCTTT
>TRBV30|-|TRBJ1-3|-
CAWIDQEPSGNTIYF
TGTGCCTGGATCGACCAGGAGCCCTCTGGAAACACCATATATTTT
>TRBV5-5|-|TRBJ2-6|-
CASSLADSGANVLTF
TGTGCCAGCAGCTTGGCGGATTCTGGGGCCAACGTCCTGACTTTC
>TRBV5-6|TRBD2|TRBJ2-1|-
CASIPPPGTSGYNEQFF
TGTGCCAGCATCCCCCCACCGGGGACTAGCGGCTACAATGAGCAGTTCTTC